A selection of T cell receptor beta chains follows, all from one sample in a study of T cells in Graves' hyperthyroidism and ophthalmopathy. Each CDR3 protein is one row after TCRdb ran MiXCR on the multiplex PCR reads. The table records roughly 240,000 distinct CDR3 sequences, roughly 22% of them present only once. The specimen was blood. These receptor sequences come from a woman aged 35 to 49 with Graves' ophthalmopathy. Both conserved end residues are part of each CDR3. The order of the fields is J gene, clone size, D gene, V gene, CDR3 DNA, CDR3 protein. The D gene is left open where the match is weak. For some rows the clone size is stated as once, few or many, or as a class when expanded; others skip it.

TRBJ2-5,-,-,TRBV28,TGTGCCAGCAGTTTAAGCGGGTGGGAGGCCCAGTACTTC,CASSLSGWEAQYF
TRBJ2-5,-,-,TRBV12-3/TRBV12-4,TGTGCCAGCAGTTTGGAGGTTCGCGAGACCCAGTACTTC,CASSLEVRETQYF
TRBJ1-5,-,TRBD1,TRBV6-2/TRBV6-3,TGTGCCAGCAGTGACGACAGGGTACAGCCCCAGCATTTT,CASSDDRVQPQHF
TRBJ1-2,-,TRBD1,TRBV20-1,TGCAGTGCCTCGTCCTGGACAGGGTTCGGCTACACCTTC,CSASSWTGFGYTF
TRBJ2-7,many,TRBD2,TRBV9,TGTGCCAGCAGTGCGAGCTTAGCGGGAGCCTACGAGCAGTACTTC,CASSASLAGAYEQYF
TRBJ2-6,many,-,TRBV30,TGTGCCTGGAGTGTACCCGGGGCTGGGGCCAACGTCCTGACTTTC,CAWSVPGAGANVLTF
TRBJ2-7,many,TRBD2,TRBV6-1,TGTGCCAGCAGTGAAATGTTTGCGGGAGTCCTTTACGAGCAGTACTTC,CASSEMFAGVLYEQYF
TRBJ2-4,-,TRBD2,TRBV12-3/TRBV12-4,TGTGCCAGCAGCCCCGGGGGGACCACCAAAAACATTCAGTACTTC,CASSPGGTTKNIQYF
TRBJ1-2,many,TRBD1,TRBV19,TGTGCCAGTAGATCCTCGGGCAGGGGGTATGGCTACACCTTC,CASRSSGRGYGYTF
TRBJ2-7,many,-,TRBV5-1,TGCGCCAGCAGCATCTTCGGGGAACTCGGCGAGCAGTACTTC,CASSIFGELGEQYF
TRBJ2-7,-,-,TRBV20-1,TGCAGTGCTTCCTTGATCTCCAACGAGCAGTACTTC,CSASLISNEQYF
TRBJ1-2,few,-,TRBV6-1,TGTGCCAGCAACACGGGAGGACTGCGGTACTATGGCTACACCTTC,CASNTGGLRYYGYTF
TRBJ2-5,-,-,TRBV27,TGTGCCAGCAGTGTGCGGCCAGAGGAGACCCAGTACTTC,CASSVRPEETQYF
TRBJ1-2,few,-,TRBV2,TGTGCCAGCAGTGATCAGTGGGATGGCTACACCTTC,CASSDQWDGYTF
TRBJ2-2,many,-,TRBV10-3,TGTGCCATCAGTGAGTCACGGCGATTGAACACCGGGGAGCTGTTTTTT,CAISESRRLNTGELFF
TRBJ2-7,-,TRBD1,TRBV6-5,TGTGCCAGCAGTTTCGGGACAGGTTTCGGCGAGCAGTACTTC,CASSFGTGFGEQYF
TRBJ1-3,many,-,TRBV6-5,TGTGCCAGCAGTTACTCGAGGCCAGGGACTGGAAACACCATATATTTT,CASSYSRPGTGNTIYF
TRBJ1-2,few,TRBD1,TRBV20-1,TGCAGTGCTAGAGATATTCGACACCGGGACAGAAGCTATGGCTACACCTTC,CSARDIRHRDRSYGYTF
TRBJ2-2,-,-,TRBV5-1,TGCGCCAGCAGCTCGGGACCCGGGACCGGGGAGCTGTTTTTT,CASSSGPGTGELFF
TRBJ2-6,many,-,TRBV28,TGTGCCAGCAGTTTATTTGGGGCCAACGTCCTGACTTTC,CASSLFGANVLTF
TRBJ1-6,many,-,TRBV28,TGTGCCAGCAGTCTCCTGCAAGGTTACTCACCCCTCCACTTT,CASSLLQGYSPLHF
TRBJ1-1,many,-,TRBV27,TGTGCCAGCAGTCCGCGGACCCCGCTGGCTGAAGCTTTCTTT,CASSPRTPLAEAFF
TRBJ2-5,many,-,TRBV15,TGTGCCACCAGCAGAGATTTGGGCAGCGGGACCCAGTACTTC,CATSRDLGSGTQYF
TRBJ1-2,many,-,TRBV6-1,TGTGCCAGCAGTCTTCAGCTGACGGACTATGGCTACACCTTC,CASSLQLTDYGYTF
TRBJ2-2,-,TRBD1,TRBV12-3/TRBV12-4,TGTGCCAGCAGGCAGACAGGGGGCACCGGGGAGCTGTTTTTT,CASRQTGGTGELFF
TRBJ1-2,many,TRBD1,TRBV27,TGTGCCAGCAGTCCTCCGACAGGGGTCGGCGGCTACACCTTC,CASSPPTGVGGYTF
TRBJ1-5,many,-,TRBV19,TGTGCCAGTAGGGAGGGAAGAGGCAATCAGCCCCAGCATTTT,CASREGRGNQPQHF
TRBJ2-2,many,-,TRBV20-1,TGCAGTGCCCCGGAGTGGGGTTCGACCGGGGAGCTGTTTTTT,CSAPEWGSTGELFF
TRBJ2-7,many,TRBD2,TRBV6-5,TGTGCCAGCAGTTATCCTAGCGGCGAGCAGTACTTC,CASSYPSGEQYF
TRBJ2-7,-,-,TRBV19,TGTGCCAGTATCTCAGCGGAGCCTCCCTACGAGCAGTACTTC,CASISAEPPYEQYF
TRBJ1-1,many,-,TRBV19,TGTGCCAGTAGTATAGGGGCGCAGAAAGCTTTCTTT,CASSIGAQKAFF
TRBJ1-3,-,-,TRBV30,TGTGCCACCCGGGGCAGGAGACTCTCTGGAAACACCATATATTTT,CATRGRRLSGNTIYF
TRBJ2-7,many,-,TRBV29-1,TGCAGCGCTCAGACAGTGGTCGGCGGCGAGCAGTACTTC,CSAQTVVGGEQYF
TRBJ1-2,-,TRBD1,TRBV20-1,TGCAGTGCTAGCCCGGACAGGGGGATTCAGGGCTACACCTTC,CSASPDRGIQGYTF
TRBJ1-2,few,-,TRBV12-3/TRBV12-4,TGTGCCAGCAGTTTAGGGTTTGGGGCCTCCATTGGCTACACCTTC,CASSLGFGASIGYTF
TRBJ1-1,many,-,TRBV10-3,TGTGCCATCAGTGACTCGATGGGAGTTGAAGCTTTCTTT,CAISDSMGVEAFF
TRBJ2-5,-,TRBD2,TRBV9,TGTGCCAGCAGTCCAAGCGGGGGGGCGGTGGAGACCCAGTACTTC,CASSPSGGAVETQYF
TRBJ2-2,many,-,TRBV18,TGTGCCAGCAGTCCACCGCGGGGGAACACCGGGGAGCTGTTTTTT,CASSPPRGNTGELFF
TRBJ2-5,few,TRBD2,TRBV6-5,TGTGCCAGCAGTATACTAGCGGGGGATTTGAAGACCCAGTACTTC,CASSILAGDLKTQYF
TRBJ1-1,-,-,TRBV20-1,TGCAGTGCTAGCAAGTTACGACGGGGGGGCACTGAAGCTTTCTTT,CSASKLRRGGTEAFF
TRBJ1-5,once,-,TRBV6-1,TGTGCCAGCAGTGTTCGAGGTGGTCAGCCCCAGCATTTT,CASSVRGGQPQHF
TRBJ2-7,many,TRBD1,TRBV3-1,TGTGCCAGCAGCCAAGACAGGGGGCGTAGCTCCTACGAGCAGTACTTC,CASSQDRGRSSYEQYF
TRBJ2-7,many,-,TRBV19,TGTGCCAGTAGTATAGCGGCAGGGCCCGAGCAGTACTTC,CASSIAAGPEQYF
TRBJ1-4,many,-,TRBV7-8,TGTGCCAGCACGGCCGCAGGAGCAACTAATGAAAAACTGTTTTTT,CASTAAGATNEKLFF
TRBJ2-4,many,TRBD1,TRBV28,TGTGCCAGCAGTTTACCGGGACAGGGTAATGATCGAATTCAGTACTTC,CASSLPGQGNDRIQYF
TRBJ2-7,many,-,TRBV12-3/TRBV12-4,TGTGCCAGCAGTTCACAGGCCCCGGGGAGCGAGCAGTACTTC,CASSSQAPGSEQYF
TRBJ1-3,many,-,TRBV6-1,TGTGCCAGCTGGAGGCAAAGTCCTGGAAACACCATATATTTT,CASWRQSPGNTIYF
TRBJ1-3,many,-,TRBV6-1,TGTGCCAGCAGTGAATCCGGAGGAGCTGGAAACACCATATATTTT,CASSESGGAGNTIYF
TRBJ2-5,many,TRBD2,TRBV30,TGTGCCTGGAGTGTAATCGGGGGGTCAGAGACCCAGTACTTC,CAWSVIGGSETQYF
TRBJ2-5,few,-,TRBV20-1,TGCAGTGCTAGGGGTTCACCGATTAGCGGTGGAAGGACGGAGACCCAGTACTTC,CSARGSPISGGRTETQYF
TRBJ2-4,many,TRBD1,TRBV4-1,TGCGCCAGTCAGGGGGACAAAAACATTCAGTACTTC,CASQGDKNIQYF
TRBJ2-7,many,TRBD2,TRBV7-9,TGTGCCAGCAGCCGGGACTACCGCGAGCAGTACTTC,CASSRDYREQYF